Sequencing of this T cell receptor beta chain was carried out in a study of cytomegalovirus exposure and HLA in healthy donors. Across the study: A prior study identified 110 million or so unique TCR beta sequences from around 180 million T cells.

Overall study results and limits: An observed cluster of highly shared sequence variants was recorded as a likely sequencing artifact. Accounts indicate the classifier identified cytomegalovirus status with strong specificity and sensitivity.

The PCR ran on 60 Vbeta and 13 Jbeta primers. Method: immunoSEQ multiplex PCR; TCRdb's copy keeps in-frame clones and lacks some. Of 120,000 or so clones in the sample, more than 65% were seen once. Concerning this clone itself: What it recognizes is unknown.

The CDR3 runs 14 residues. Germline CDR1 SGHTA, CDR2 FQGTGA. V was clipped by 1 base and J by 9 bases, with 13 bases between them. This chain uses TRBV7-3 with TRBJ2-1; D may be TRBD2 (7 bases). The receptor comes from a man between 18 and 29 years old in good health and CMV-seronegative. The specimen was PBMCs. This CDR3 reads CASSLIGGGTEQFF. In nucleotides, the CDR3 is TGTGCCAGCAGCTTAATAGGGGGGGGGACTGAGCAGTTCTTC.